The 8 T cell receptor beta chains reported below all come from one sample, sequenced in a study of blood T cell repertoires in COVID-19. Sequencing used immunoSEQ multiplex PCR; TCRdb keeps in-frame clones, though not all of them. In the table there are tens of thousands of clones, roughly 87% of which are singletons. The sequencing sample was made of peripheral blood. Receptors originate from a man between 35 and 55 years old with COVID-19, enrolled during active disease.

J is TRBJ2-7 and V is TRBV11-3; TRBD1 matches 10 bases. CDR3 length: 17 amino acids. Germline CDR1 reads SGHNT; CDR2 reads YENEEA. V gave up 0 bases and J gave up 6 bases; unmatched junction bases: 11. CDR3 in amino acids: CASSLDTLGTGVVEQYF. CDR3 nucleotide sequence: TGTGCCAGCAGCTTAGACACTCTCGGGACAGGGGTCGTCGAGCAGTACTTC.

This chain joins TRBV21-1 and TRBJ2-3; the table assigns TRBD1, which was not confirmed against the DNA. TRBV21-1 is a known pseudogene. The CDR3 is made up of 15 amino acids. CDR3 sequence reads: CASRPGQCRTDTQYF. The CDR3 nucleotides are TGTGCCAGCAGACCGGGACAGTGTCGCACAGATACGCAGTATTTT.

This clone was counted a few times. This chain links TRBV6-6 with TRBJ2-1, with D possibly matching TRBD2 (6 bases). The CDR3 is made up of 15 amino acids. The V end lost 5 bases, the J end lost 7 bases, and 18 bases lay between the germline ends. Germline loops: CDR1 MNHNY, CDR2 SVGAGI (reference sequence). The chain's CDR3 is CASSNGGKQANEQFF. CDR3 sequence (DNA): TGTGCCAGCAGTAATGGGGGGAAGCAGGCAAATGAGCAGTTCTTC.

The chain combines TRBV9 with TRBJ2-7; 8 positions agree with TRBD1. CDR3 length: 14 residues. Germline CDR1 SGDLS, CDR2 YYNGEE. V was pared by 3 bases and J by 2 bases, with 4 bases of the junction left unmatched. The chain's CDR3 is CASSAQGGPYEQYF. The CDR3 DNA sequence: TGTGCCAGCAGCGCACAGGGGGGTCCCTACGAGCAGTACTTC.

The CDR3 sequence: CASSSDGTANYGYTF. The CDR3 DNA sequence: TGTGCCAGCAGCTCGGATGGGACTGCTAACTATGGCTACACCTTC. The gene calls are TRBV7-9 and TRBJ1-2; D perhaps matches TRBD1 (5 bases). The V gene lost 4 bases and the J gene lost 0 bases, with 12 bases spanning the gap. In germline, CDR1 is SEHNR, CDR2 FQNEAQ (reference sequence). CDR3 length: 15 amino acids.

For the CDR3, the DNA is TGTGCCACCAGCAGAGAGGTGACTAGCAATTCCCCGTGGGAGCTGTTTTTT. Translation: CATSREVTSNSPWELFF. V gene TRBV15 combines with J gene TRBJ2-2; TRBD2 agrees at 7 bases. This CDR3 is 17 amino acids long. The V segment lost 0 bases and the J segment 9 bases; nucleotides outside the gene matches: 13. The germline gives CDR1 LNHNV, CDR2 YYDKDF (reference sequence).

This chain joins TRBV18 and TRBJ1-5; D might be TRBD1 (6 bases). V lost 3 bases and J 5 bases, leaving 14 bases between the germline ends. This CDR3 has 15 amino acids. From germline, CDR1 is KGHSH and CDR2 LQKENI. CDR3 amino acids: CASSPDNQGYQPQHF. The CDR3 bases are TGTGCCAGCTCACCCGATAATCAGGGGTATCAGCCCCAGCATTTT.

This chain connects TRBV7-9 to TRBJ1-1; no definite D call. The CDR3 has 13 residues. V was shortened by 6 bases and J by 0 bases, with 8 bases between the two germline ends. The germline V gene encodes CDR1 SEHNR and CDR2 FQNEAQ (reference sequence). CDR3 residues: CASSSTVNTEAFF. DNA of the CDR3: TGTGCCAGCAGTTCCACAGTGAACACTGAAGCTTTCTTT.